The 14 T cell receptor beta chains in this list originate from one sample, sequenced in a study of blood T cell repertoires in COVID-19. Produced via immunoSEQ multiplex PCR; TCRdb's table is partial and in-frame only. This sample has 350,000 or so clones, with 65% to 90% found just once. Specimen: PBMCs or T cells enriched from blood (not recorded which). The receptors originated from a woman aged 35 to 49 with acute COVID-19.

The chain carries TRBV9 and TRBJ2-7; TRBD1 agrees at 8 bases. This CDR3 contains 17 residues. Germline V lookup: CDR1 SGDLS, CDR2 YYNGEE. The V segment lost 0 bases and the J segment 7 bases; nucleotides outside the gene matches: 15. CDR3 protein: CASSVEAGFGTGGEQYF. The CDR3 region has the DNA TGTGCCAGCAGCGTAGAGGCCGGGTTTGGGACAGGCGGGGAGCAGTACTTC. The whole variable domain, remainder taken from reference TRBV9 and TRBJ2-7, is DSGVTQTPKHLITATGQRVTLRCSPRSGDLSVYWYQQSLDQGLQFLIQYYNGEERAKGNILERFSAQQFPDLHSELNLSSLELGDSALYFCASSVEAGFGTGGEQYFGPGTRLTVT.

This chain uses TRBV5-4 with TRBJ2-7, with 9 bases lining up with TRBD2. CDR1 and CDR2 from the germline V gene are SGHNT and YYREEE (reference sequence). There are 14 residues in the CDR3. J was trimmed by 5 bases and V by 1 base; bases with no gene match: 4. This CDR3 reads CASSLPGTSNEQYF. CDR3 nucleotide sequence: TGTGCCAGCAGCTTGCCCGGGACTAGCAACGAGCAGTACTTC.

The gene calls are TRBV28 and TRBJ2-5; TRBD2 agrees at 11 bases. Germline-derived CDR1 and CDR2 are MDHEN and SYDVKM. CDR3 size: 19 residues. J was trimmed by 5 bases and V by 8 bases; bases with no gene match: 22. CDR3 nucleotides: TGTGCCAGCGGGGGACAGGTTGCTAGCGGGAGGCCTGGTTTGGAGACCCAGTACTTC. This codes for CASGGQVASGRPGLETQYF.

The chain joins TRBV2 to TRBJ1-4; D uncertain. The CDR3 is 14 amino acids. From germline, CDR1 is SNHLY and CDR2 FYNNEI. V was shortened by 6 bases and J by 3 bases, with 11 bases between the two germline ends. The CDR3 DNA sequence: TGTGCCAGCAGGGTGACCGGGGCTAATGAAAAACTGTTTTTT. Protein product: CASRVTGANEKLFF.

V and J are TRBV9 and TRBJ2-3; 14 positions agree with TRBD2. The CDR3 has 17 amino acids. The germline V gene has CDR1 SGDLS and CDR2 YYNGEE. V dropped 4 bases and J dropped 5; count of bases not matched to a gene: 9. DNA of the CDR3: TGTGCCAGCAGCCCACAGGGACTAGCGGGAGTCGGAGATACGCAGTATTTT. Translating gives CASSPQGLAGVGDTQYF. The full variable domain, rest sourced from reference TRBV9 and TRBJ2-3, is DSGVTQTPKHLITATGQRVTLRCSPRSGDLSVYWYQQSLDQGLQFLIQYYNGEERAKGNILERFSAQQFPDLHSELNLSSLELGDSALYFCASSPQGLAGVGDTQYFGPGTRLTVL.

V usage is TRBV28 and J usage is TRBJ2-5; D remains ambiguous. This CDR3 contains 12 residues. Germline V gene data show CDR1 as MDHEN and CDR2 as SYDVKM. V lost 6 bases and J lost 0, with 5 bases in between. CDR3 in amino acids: CASRGDQETQYF. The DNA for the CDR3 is TGTGCCAGCAGGGGCGACCAAGAGACCCAGTACTTC.

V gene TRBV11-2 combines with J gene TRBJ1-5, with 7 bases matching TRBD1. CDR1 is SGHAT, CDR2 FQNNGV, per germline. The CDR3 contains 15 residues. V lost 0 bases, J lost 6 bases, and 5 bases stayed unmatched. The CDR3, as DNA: TGTGCCAGCAGCTTAGATTTAGGGGGCGGTCAGCCCCAGCATTTT. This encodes CASSLDLGGGQPQHF.

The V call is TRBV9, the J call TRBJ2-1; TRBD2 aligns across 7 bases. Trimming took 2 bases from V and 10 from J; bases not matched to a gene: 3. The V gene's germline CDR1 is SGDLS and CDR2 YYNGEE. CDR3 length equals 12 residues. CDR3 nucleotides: TGTGCCAGCAGCGTGGGGGACTACGAGCAGTTCTTC. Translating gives CASSVGDYEQFF.

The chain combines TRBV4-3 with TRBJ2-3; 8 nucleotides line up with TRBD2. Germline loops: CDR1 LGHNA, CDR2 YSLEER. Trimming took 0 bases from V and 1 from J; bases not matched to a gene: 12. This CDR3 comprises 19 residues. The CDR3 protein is CASSQDRGSGIGGTDTQYF. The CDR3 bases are TGCGCCAGCAGCCAAGATCGAGGTAGCGGGATCGGGGGCACAGATACGCAGTATTTT.

The DNA of the CDR3 is TGTGCCACCAGTGATTCTGGGGGGGAGACTTCCTACGAGCAGTACTTC. It codes for CATSDSGGETSYEQYF. This sequence joins TRBV24-1 and TRBJ2-7, with 7 bases aligning to TRBD2. The CDR3 has 16 amino acids. The germline CDR1 and CDR2 sequences are KGHDR and SFDVKD. V was clipped by 2 bases and J by 1 base; unmatched bases: 7.

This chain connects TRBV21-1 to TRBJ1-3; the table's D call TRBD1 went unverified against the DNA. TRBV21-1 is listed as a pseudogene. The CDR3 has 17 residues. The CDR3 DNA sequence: TGTGCCAGCAGCAAAGCTCCCCCGGGACAGGGTGGAAACACCATATATTTT. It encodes CASSKAPPGQGGNTIYF.

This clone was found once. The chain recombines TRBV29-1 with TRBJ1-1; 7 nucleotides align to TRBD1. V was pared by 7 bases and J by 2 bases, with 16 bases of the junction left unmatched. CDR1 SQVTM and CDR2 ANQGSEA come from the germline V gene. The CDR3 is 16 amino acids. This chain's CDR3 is CSARVLGTEPNTEAFF. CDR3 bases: TGCAGCGCTCGCGTCTTGGGGACAGAACCCAACACTGAAGCTTTCTTT.

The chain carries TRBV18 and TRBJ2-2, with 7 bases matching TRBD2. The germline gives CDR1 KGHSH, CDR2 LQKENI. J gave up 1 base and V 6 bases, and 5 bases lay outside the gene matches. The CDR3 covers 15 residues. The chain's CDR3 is CASSRPSGNTGELFF. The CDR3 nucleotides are TGTGCCAGCTCGAGGCCTAGCGGGAACACCGGGGAGCTGTTTTTT.

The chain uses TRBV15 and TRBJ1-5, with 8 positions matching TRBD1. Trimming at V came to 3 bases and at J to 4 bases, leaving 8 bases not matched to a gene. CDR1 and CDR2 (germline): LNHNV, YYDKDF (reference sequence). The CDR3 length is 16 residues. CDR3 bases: TGTGCCACCAGCAGGATACCCAGACAGGGGAATCAGCCCCAGCATTTT. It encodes CATSRIPRQGNQPQHF.